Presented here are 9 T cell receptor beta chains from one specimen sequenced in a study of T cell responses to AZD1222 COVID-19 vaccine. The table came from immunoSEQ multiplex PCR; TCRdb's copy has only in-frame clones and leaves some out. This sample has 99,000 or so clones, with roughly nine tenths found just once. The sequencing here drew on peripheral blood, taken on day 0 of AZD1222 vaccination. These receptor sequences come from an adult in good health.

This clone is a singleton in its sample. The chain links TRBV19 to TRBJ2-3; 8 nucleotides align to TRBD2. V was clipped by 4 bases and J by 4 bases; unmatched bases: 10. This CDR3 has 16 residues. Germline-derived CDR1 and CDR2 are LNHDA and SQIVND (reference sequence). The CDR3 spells CASSKGLARESDTQYF. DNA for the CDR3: TGTGCCAGTAGTAAAGGACTAGCCCGGGAGTCAGATACGCAGTATTTT.

CDR3 region: CASRTPGTGANVLTF. DNA for the CDR3: TGTGCCAGCAGGACTCCCGGGACTGGGGCCAACGTCCTGACTTTC. The chain employs TRBV2 and TRBJ2-6, with D tentatively TRBD2 (5 bases). Germline CDR1 is SNHLY and CDR2 is FYNNEI. V was trimmed by 6 bases and J by 2 bases, leaving 11 bases between them. The CDR3 contains 15 residues.

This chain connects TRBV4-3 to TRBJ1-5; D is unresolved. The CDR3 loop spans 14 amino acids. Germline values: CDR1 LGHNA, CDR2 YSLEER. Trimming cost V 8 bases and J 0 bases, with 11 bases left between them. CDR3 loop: CASSLDFSNQPQHF. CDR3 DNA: TGCGCCAGCTCCCTCGACTTTAGCAATCAGCCCCAGCATTTT.

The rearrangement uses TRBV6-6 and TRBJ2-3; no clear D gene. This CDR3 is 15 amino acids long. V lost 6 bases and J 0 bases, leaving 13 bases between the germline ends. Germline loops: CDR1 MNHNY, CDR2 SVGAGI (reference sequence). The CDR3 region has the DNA TGTGCCAGCAGCCCCCGGCCCCCTAGCACAGATACGCAGTATTTT. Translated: CASSPRPPSTDTQYF.

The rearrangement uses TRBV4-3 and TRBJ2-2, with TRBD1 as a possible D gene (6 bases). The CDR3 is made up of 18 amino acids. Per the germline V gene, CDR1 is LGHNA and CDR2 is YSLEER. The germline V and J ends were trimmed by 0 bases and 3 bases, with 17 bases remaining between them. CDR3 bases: TGCGCCAGCAGCCAAGATCTTACCAGGGGAGAATACACCGGGGAGCTGTTTTTT. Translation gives CASSQDLTRGEYTGELFF.

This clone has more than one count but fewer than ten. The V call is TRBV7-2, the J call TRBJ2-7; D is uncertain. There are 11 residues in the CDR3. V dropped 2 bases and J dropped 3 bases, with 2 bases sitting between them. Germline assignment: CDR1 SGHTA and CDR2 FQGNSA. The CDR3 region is CASSLIYEQYF. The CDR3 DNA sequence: TGTGCCAGCAGCTTAATCTACGAGCAGTACTTC.

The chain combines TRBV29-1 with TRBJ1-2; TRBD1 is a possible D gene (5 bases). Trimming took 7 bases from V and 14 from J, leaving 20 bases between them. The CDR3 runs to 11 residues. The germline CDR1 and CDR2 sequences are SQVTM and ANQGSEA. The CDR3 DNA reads TGCAGCGCGGGGGAGAAAGGCCGTGCTACCTTC. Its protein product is CSAGEKGRATF.

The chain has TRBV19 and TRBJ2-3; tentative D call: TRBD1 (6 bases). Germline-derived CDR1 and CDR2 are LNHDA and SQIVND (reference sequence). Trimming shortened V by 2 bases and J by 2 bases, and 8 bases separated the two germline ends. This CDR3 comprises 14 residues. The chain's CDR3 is CASSIKGDTDTQYF. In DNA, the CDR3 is TGTGCCAGTAGTATAAAGGGGGACACAGATACGCAGTATTTT. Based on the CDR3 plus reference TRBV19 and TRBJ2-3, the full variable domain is DGGITQSPKYLFRKEGQNVTLSCEQNLNHDAMYWYRQDPGQGLRLIYYSQIVNDFQKGDIAEGYSVSREKKESFPLTVTSAQKNPTAFYLCASSIKGDTDTQYFGPGTRLTVL.

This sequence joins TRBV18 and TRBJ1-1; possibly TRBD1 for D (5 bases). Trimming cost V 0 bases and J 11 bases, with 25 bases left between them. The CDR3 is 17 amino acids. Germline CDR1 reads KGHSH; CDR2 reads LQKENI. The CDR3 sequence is CASSPPGTDRPLAWAFF. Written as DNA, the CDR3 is TGTGCCAGCTCACCACCAGGGACGGATCGTCCATTGGCGTGGGCTTTCTTT.